Listed below are T cell receptor beta chains from one sample, sequenced in a study of control samples from healthy donors and cancer patients. Using immunoSEQ multiplex PCR, the repertoire was profiled, and TCRdb retains in-frame clones only, with some absent. In the table there are roughly 120,000 clones, 80% to 90% of which are singletons. The sample was PBMCs. The source is a woman aged 50 to 60 with colorectal cancer. The CDR3 runs from the conserved cysteine through the conserved F or W. The D gene is left open where the match is weak. Size is omitted from some rows. Given values are once, few, many or a class for expanded clones.

15	TRBJ2-1	TRBD2	-	TRBV7-2	CASSFQAGGHSEQFF	TGTGCCAGCAGCTTTCAAGCGGGGGGGCACAGTGAGCAGTTCTTC
15	TRBJ1-3	-	-	TRBV7-2	CASSLVLGSGNTIYF	TGTGCCAGCAGCTTAGTATTAGGTTCAGGAAACACCATATATTTT
14	TRBJ2-7	-	-	TRBV27	CASSPAGTRDEQYF	TGTGCCAGCAGTCCCGCCGGGACGCGGGACGAGCAGTACTTC
14	TRBJ1-1	-	-	TRBV2	CASKGEALNTEAFF	TGTGCCAGCAAGGGGGAGGCCTTGAACACTGAAGCTTTCTTT
12	TRBJ1-5	-	-	TRBV5-4	CASSLGRGPQHF	TGTGCCAGCAGCTTGGGTAGGGGGCCCCAGCATTTT
12	TRBJ1-5	-	-	TRBV10-2	CASSESAQPQHF	TGCGCCAGCAGTGAGTCAGCTCAGCCCCAGCATTTT
13	TRBJ1-2	TRBD1	-	TRBV19	CASSIGQGNGYTF	TGTGCCAGTAGTATTGGACAGGGCAATGGCTACACCTTC
11	TRBJ2-7	-	once	TRBV6-5	CASTDLYEQYF	TGTGCCAGCACGGACCTTTACGAGCAGTACTTC
13	TRBJ1-1	-	-	TRBV5-4	CASSVDRNTEAFF	TGTGCCAGCAGCGTCGACAGGAACACTGAAGCTTTCTTT
14	TRBJ2-2	-	-	TRBV9	CASSVVTDAGELFF	TGTGCCAGCAGCGTAGTGACGGACGCCGGGGAGCTGTTTTTT
13	TRBJ2-1	-	-	TRBV10-1	CASSVDAYNEQFF	TGCGCCAGCAGTGTGGACGCCTACAATGAGCAGTTCTTC
18	TRBJ1-4	-	-	TRBV21-1	CASSQKRDRRTTNEKLFF	TGTGCCAGCAGCCAAAAAAGGGACAGGAGAACAACTAATGAAAAACTGTTTTTT
14	TRBJ2-7	TRBD2	-	TRBV28	CASGLAGTSYEQYF	TGTGCCTCCGGACTAGCGGGAACGTCCTACGAGCAGTACTTC
11	TRBJ2-7	-	-	TRBV28	CASSFVDGQYF	TGTGCCAGCAGTTTTGTCGACGGGCAGTACTTC
16	TRBJ1-2	-	-	TRBV7-9	CASSLTPRGGMIGYTF	TGTGCCAGCAGCCTCACCCCCAGGGGCGGAATGATTGGCTACACCTTC
15	TRBJ2-3	-	-	TRBV5-5	CASSPRTASTDTQYF	TGTGCCAGCAGCCCTCGGACAGCTAGCACAGATACGCAGTATTTT
17	TRBJ1-4	TRBD1	-	TRBV6-1	CASSEAVRGGFNEKLFF	TGTGCCAGCAGTGAAGCGGTCAGGGGGGGGTTTAATGAAAAACTGTTTTTT
12	TRBJ2-1	-	-	TRBV7-9	CASSFRYNEQFF	TGTGCCAGCAGCTTCCGTTACAATGAGCAGTTCTTC
15	TRBJ2-7	TRBD2	-	TRBV7-2	CASSLRLAGPYEQYF	TGTGCCAGCAGCTTAAGACTAGCGGGACCCTACGAGCAGTACTTC
16	TRBJ2-3	TRBD2	-	TRBV7-2	CASSLAGTSGTDTQYF	TGTGCCAGCAGCTTAGCAGGGACTAGCGGCACAGATACGCAGTATTTT
18	TRBJ2-3	TRBD2	-	TRBV13	CASSSVASGDLSTDTQYF	TGTGCCAGCAGCTCCGTGGCTAGCGGGGATCTTAGCACAGATACGCAGTATTTT
14	TRBJ2-5	TRBD2	few	TRBV24-1	CATAGGGEEETQYF	TGTGCCACCGCTGGGGGGGGAGAGGAGGAGACCCAGTACTTC
14	TRBJ2-2	-	-	TRBV7-9	CASSLGSNTGELFF	TGTGCCAGCAGCTTAGGGAGTAACACCGGGGAGCTGTTTTTT
14	TRBJ1-5	-	once	TRBV30	CAWSMDPLYQPQHF	TGTGCCTGGAGTATGGACCCCTTATATCAGCCCCAGCATTTT
14	TRBJ2-3	TRBD2	-	TRBV11-1	CASRGAGIADTQYF	TGTGCCAGCCGGGGAGCGGGGATAGCAGATACGCAGTATTTT
15	TRBJ1-1	TRBD1	-	TRBV7-3	CASSPHTGTEAVAFF	TGTGCCAGCAGCCCACATACCGGGACAGAGGCGGTCGCTTTCTTT
14	TRBJ2-7	TRBD2	-	TRBV29-1	CSALLGGRSHEQYF	TGCAGCGCCCTTTTGGGCGGGAGATCACACGAGCAGTACTTC
12	TRBJ1-2	-	-	TRBV6-1	CASSEILVGYTF	TGTGCCAGCAGTGAAATTTTGGTCGGCTACACCTTC
13	TRBJ1-1	-	-	TRBV2	CASSAGQVTEAFF	TGTGCCAGCAGTGCGGGGCAGGTCACTGAAGCTTTCTTT
16	TRBJ2-3	TRBD2	-	TRBV6-4	CASSEIAGGRTDTQYF	TGTGCCAGCAGTGAAATAGCGGGAGGACGCACAGATACGCAGTATTTT
15	TRBJ1-1	-	-	TRBV3-1/TRBV3-2	CASSQEQGPGTEAFF	TGTGCCAGCAGCCAAGAACAGGGCCCAGGCACTGAAGCTTTCTTT
12	TRBJ2-1	TRBD1	-	TRBV24-1	CATKGAGNEQFF	TGTGCCACCAAGGGGGCTGGCAATGAGCAGTTCTTC
11	TRBJ1-2	-	-	TRBV12-3/TRBV12-4	CASGWSEGYTF	TGTGCCAGCGGGTGGAGCGAAGGCTACACCTTC
13	TRBJ2-7	-	-	TRBV28	CASSFTGLDEQYF	TGTGCCAGCAGTTTTACAGGGTTAGACGAGCAGTACTTC
13	TRBJ1-2	-	-	TRBV6-5	CASSWADNYGYTF	TGTGCCAGCAGTTGGGCGGATAACTATGGCTACACCTTC
13	TRBJ1-2	-	-	TRBV9	CASSKDSYYGYTF	TGTGCCAGCAGCAAGGACAGCTACTATGGCTACACCTTC
16	TRBJ2-5	TRBD2	-	TRBV11-1	CASSVFKTSGGETQYF	TGTGCCAGCAGCGTATTTAAAACTAGCGGGGGAGAGACCCAGTACTTC
15	TRBJ2-3	-	-	TRBV6-5	CASSYGAFMLNTQYF	TGTGCCAGCAGTTACGGAGCCTTTATGTTGAATACGCAGTATTTT
16	TRBJ2-7	-	few	TRBV5-8	CASSLLPGLTPYEQYF	TGTGCCAGCAGCTTGTTGCCTGGGCTGACCCCCTACGAGCAGTACTTC
14	TRBJ1-6	-	-	TRBV5-8	CASSLPTTGSPLHF	TGTGCCAGCAGCTTACCTACTACGGGATCACCCCTCCACTTT
14	TRBJ1-4	-	once	TRBV27	CASIYSGEDEKLFF	TGTGCCAGCATTTATTCAGGGGAAGATGAAAAACTGTTTTTT
15	TRBJ2-5	-	-	TRBV3-1/TRBV3-2	CASSQDFSRKETQYF	TGTGCCAGCAGCCAAGATTTCTCCAGGAAAGAGACCCAGTACTTC
14	TRBJ1-2	-	-	TRBV19	CASSISGANYGYTF	TGTGCCAGTAGTATTTCAGGAGCTAACTATGGCTACACCTTC
16	TRBJ1-1	-	once	TRBV6-4	CASSSTRAAMNTEAFF	TGTGCCAGCAGTTCGACCCGCGCCGCTATGAACACTGAAGCTTTCTTT
16	TRBJ1-2	-	few	TRBV18	CASSLGFRVPNYGYTF	TGTGCCAGCTCACTAGGGTTTCGGGTCCCTAACTATGGCTACACCTTC
13	TRBJ2-7	-	-	TRBV27	CASSLTPSYEQYF	TGTGCCAGCAGTTTAACGCCCTCATACGAGCAGTACTTC
14	TRBJ1-3	-	-	TRBV19	CASIDRHSGNTIYF	TGTGCCAGTATCGACAGACACTCTGGAAACACCATATATTTT
13	TRBJ1-1	-	-	TRBV9	CASSVQINTEAFF	TGTGCCAGCAGCGTCCAGATAAACACTGAAGCTTTCTTT
15	TRBJ1-5	TRBD1	-	TRBV4-1	CARSRGGQGGQPQHF	TGCGCCCGCAGCCGAGGGGGTCAGGGGGGTCAGCCCCAGCATTTT
14	TRBJ1-2	TRBD1	-	TRBV10-3	CANAAGGTNYGYTF	TGTGCCAACGCCGCAGGGGGCACTAACTATGGCTACACCTTC
17	TRBJ1-2	-	-	TRBV4-1	CASSQDLGTSGRYGYTF	TGCGCCAGCAGCCAAGATTTGGGGACGTCTGGACGCTATGGCTACACCTTC
13	TRBJ1-5	-	-	TRBV13	CASSVASNQPQHF	TGTGCCAGCAGCGTGGCGAGCAATCAGCCCCAGCATTTT
15	TRBJ2-1	-	-	TRBV10-2	CASSERALSYNEQFF	TGCGCCAGCAGTGAGCGCGCCCTTTCCTACAATGAGCAGTTCTTC
15	TRBJ2-3	TRBD2	few	TRBV19	CASTRLAGVSDTQYF	TGTGCCAGTACCCGACTAGCGGGAGTTTCCGATACGCAGTATTTT
13	TRBJ2-1	-	-	TRBV3-1/TRBV3-2	CASSQDVRDEQFF	TGTGCCAGCAGCCAAGATGTCCGGGATGAGCAGTTCTTC